This passage covers 23 T cell receptor beta chains from one sample sequenced in a study of Ad26.COV2.S vaccination and SARS-CoV-2 variants. Repertoires were generated with immunoSEQ multiplex PCR, while TCRdb's copy carries only in-frame clones and drops some. The data contain 300,000 to 400,000 clones, about 87% of them singletons. Treatment of the sample: some 19 received Ad26.COV2.S at low or high dose, single or two shots; several received placebo; per-sample allocation not given. Vaccine and placebo recipients were sampled on day 63 after the first injection. The specimen comprised peripheral blood, sampled in a trial of Ad26.COV2.S vaccine versus placebo. Source of these receptors: a person aged 18-60 years who received the Ad26.COV2.S COVID-19 vaccine or a placebo.

The J gene is TRBJ2-1, the V gene TRBV24-1; D is uncertain. In germline, CDR1 is KGHDR, CDR2 SFDVKD. The CDR3 sequence is 14 residues long. Between the trimmed V and J ends, which lost 4 bases and 6 bases, there was a span of 12 bases. For the CDR3, the DNA is TGTGCCACCAGTGAGCCCGGCGATTCCAATGAGCAGTTCTTC. Its translation is CATSEPGDSNEQFF.

The chain combines TRBV5-6 with TRBJ2-4; D unresolved. Trimming took 0 bases from V and 0 from J, leaving 7 bases between them. There are 15 residues in the CDR3. Germline V CDR1 and CDR2: SGHDT, YYEEEE. The CDR3 DNA follows: TGTGCCAGCAGCTTGGGACAAATAGCCAAAAACATTCAGTACTTC. Translated, it gives CASSLGQIAKNIQYF.

The CDR3 DNA follows: TGCAGCGTTGCGACGGGTCTAGTGAACACTGAAGCTTTCTTT. Its translation is CSVATGLVNTEAFF. J is TRBJ1-1 and V is TRBV29-1; D uncertain. Germline values: CDR1 SQVTM, CDR2 ANQGSEA. V was shortened by 4 bases and J by 0 bases, with 12 bases between the two germline ends. This CDR3 region has 14 residues.

This chain joins TRBV7-9 and TRBJ1-1; no definite D call. This CDR3 has 14 residues. Trimming stripped 2 bases from V and 0 bases from J, with 7 bases between. Germline CDR1 and CDR2: SEHNR and FQNEAQ (reference sequence). This chain's CDR3 is CASSLNQLNTEAFF. The CDR3 coding sequence is TGTGCCAGCAGCTTAAATCAATTGAACACTGAAGCTTTCTTT. The full variable domain, its missing parts supplied by reference TRBV7-9 and TRBJ1-1, is DTGVSQNPRHKITKRGQNVTFRCDPISEHNRLYWYRQTLGQGPEFLTYFQNEAQLEKSRLLSDRFSAERPKGSFSTLEIQRTEQGDSAMYLCASSLNQLNTEAFFGQGTRLTVV.

This clone was recorded a few times. This chain joins TRBV10-3 and TRBJ2-1, with D perhaps TRBD2 (6 bases). CDR1 and CDR2 from the germline V gene are ENHRY and SYGVKD. The CDR3 covers 15 residues. V lost 2 bases and J lost 0, with 8 bases in between. The CDR3 is CAISEGGTSYNEQFF. CDR3 DNA: TGTGCCATCAGTGAGGGGGGGACCTCCTACAATGAGCAGTTCTTC.

The chain recombines TRBV4-1 with TRBJ2-4; perhaps D is TRBD1 or TRBD2 (5 bases each). V was shortened by 1 base and J by 3 bases, with 13 bases between the two germline ends. The germline gives CDR1 MGHRA, CDR2 YSYEKL. This CDR3 contains 16 residues. The CDR3 sequence: CASSQVQGDVKNIQYF. The CDR3, as DNA: TGCGCCAGCAGCCAAGTACAAGGGGACGTCAAAAACATTCAGTACTTC.

The rearrangement uses TRBV5-6 and TRBJ2-7, with unresolved D. V was cut by 0 bases and J by 2 bases, with 15 bases left in between. Germline CDR1 reads SGHDT; CDR2 reads YYEEEE. The CDR3 covers 16 residues. The chain's CDR3 is CASSLGVGPLTYEQYF. The CDR3 coding sequence is TGTGCCAGCAGCTTGGGGGTCGGGCCTCTAACCTACGAGCAGTACTTC. The full variable domain, in which reference TRBV5-6 and TRBJ2-7 provide the parts outside the CDR3, is DAGVTQSPTHLIKTRGQQVTLRCSPKSGHDTVSWYQQALGQGPQFIFQYYEEEERQRGNFPDRFSGHQFPNYSSELNVNALLLGDSALYLCASSLGVGPLTYEQYFGPGTRLTVT.

This sequence joins TRBV15 and TRBJ1-4; D is uncertain. Germline V gene lookup returns CDR1 LNHNV and CDR2 YYDKDF (reference sequence). V was pared by 1 base and J by 4 bases, with 10 bases between. CDR3 length: 15 residues. CDR3 region: CATSRARTLNEKLFF. The CDR3 DNA follows: TGTGCCACCAGCAGAGCCCGGACGCTTAATGAAAAACTGTTTTTT.

The chain joins TRBV7-9 to TRBJ2-3; a possible D gene is TRBD2 (5 bases). The CDR3 spans 13 residues. In germline, CDR1 is SEHNR, CDR2 FQNEAQ (reference sequence). The V and J ends lost 8 bases and 3 bases respectively, with 12 bases between them. CDR3 bases: TGTGCCAGCGGTACGGGAACTACAGATACGCAGTATTTT. This encodes CASGTGTTDTQYF.

This chain connects TRBV6-6 to TRBJ1-2; TRBD1 matches 8 bases. CDR1 is MNHNY, CDR2 SVGAGI, per germline (reference sequence). The CDR3 extends over 16 amino acids. V shed 6 bases, J shed 1 base, and the junction held 10 bases outside the gene matches. The chain's CDR3 is CASSRDRGQFNYGYTF. The CDR3 nucleotides read TGTGCCAGCAGCCGCGACAGGGGACAATTTAACTATGGCTACACCTTC.

The rearrangement links TRBV7-3 to TRBJ2-7, with 13 bases matching TRBD2. CDR3 length: 20 amino acids. Germline V CDR1 and CDR2: SGHTA, FQGTGA. J gave up 0 bases and V 0 bases, and 11 bases lay outside the gene matches. The CDR3 sequence: CASSLTPGTSGTPYSYEQYF. The CDR3 DNA is TGTGCCAGCAGCTTAACCCCCGGGACTAGCGGGACTCCGTACTCCTACGAGCAGTACTTC.

The chain links TRBV7-2 to TRBJ2-2; D perhaps matches TRBD1 (5 bases). The CDR3 loop spans 16 amino acids. In germline, CDR1 is SGHTA, CDR2 FQGNSA. V gave up 1 base and J gave up 4 bases, with 13 bases separating them. CDR3 region: CASSLVGQGVTGELFF. The CDR3 bases are TGTGCCAGCAGCTTAGTTGGGCAGGGCGTCACCGGGGAGCTGTTTTTT.

The table lists this clone with a count of one. V usage is TRBV3-1 (or the pseudogene TRBV3-2) and J usage is TRBJ1-1, with a weak D call TRBD1 (6 bases). The CDR3 consists of 16 residues. The ends were cut back, 2 bases at V and 0 bases at J, with 13 bases in the middle. Germline lookup yields CDR1 LGHDT and CDR2 YNNKEL (reference sequence). The CDR3 nucleotides read TGTGCCAGCAGCCAACAGGGGAGTATAATGAACACTGAAGCTTTCTTT. This encodes CASSQQGSIMNTEAFF.

This chain connects TRBV7-6 to TRBJ2-7; D is uncertain. This CDR3 has 13 residues. The V gene's germline CDR1 is SGHVS and CDR2 FNYEAQ. V was trimmed by 6 bases and J by 6 bases, leaving 15 bases between them. The CDR3 spells CASSSDPRSEQYF. The CDR3 DNA is TGTGCCAGCAGTTCGGACCCACGGAGCGAGCAGTACTTC.

A note on this clone: At the DNA level, this CDR3 is encoded by other sequences in the same sample as well. The chain is built from TRBV5-1 and TRBJ1-2; TRBD1 might be the D (5 bases). Germline CDR1 is SGHRS and CDR2 is YFSETQ. The ends were cut back, 0 bases at V and 6 bases at J, with 12 bases in the middle. The CDR3 runs 14 residues. CDR3 sequence reads: CASSLALEGNGYTF. DNA for the CDR3: TGCGCCAGCAGCTTGGCCCTGGAGGGGAATGGCTACACCTTC.

This clone was seen once. The chain uses TRBV7-9 and TRBJ2-2, with D unresolved. This CDR3 is 15 amino acids long. The germline gives CDR1 SEHNR, CDR2 FQNEAQ (reference sequence). The V end was cut by 2 bases, the J end by 2 bases, with 9 bases between. CDR3 sequence reads: CASSLSVLNTGELFF. Written as DNA, the CDR3 is TGTGCCAGCAGCTTATCCGTCCTAAACACCGGGGAGCTGTTTTTT.

The chain is built from TRBV12-2 and TRBJ2-7; TRBD1, the table's D call, lacks a check against the DNA. TRBV12-2 is tagged as a pseudogene. The CDR3 totals 17 residues. In nucleotides, the CDR3 is TGTGCAAGTCGCTCCATGCCCCCGGGACAGAATAATAGAGAGCAGTACTTC. This encodes CASRSMPPGQNNREQYF.

The V and J genes are TRBV2 and TRBJ1-4; 10 nucleotides align to TRBD1. V lost 3 bases to trimming and J lost 7 bases; unmatched junction nucleotides: 8. From germline, CDR1 is SNHLY and CDR2 FYNNEI. CDR3 size: 16 residues. The chain's CDR3 is CASSDRDRGVGEKLFF. CDR3 bases: TGTGCCAGCAGTGATCGGGACAGGGGAGTAGGTGAAAAACTGTTTTTT.

The V and J genes are TRBV7-2 and TRBJ1-5; the D is unclear. V lost 0 bases to trimming and J lost 7 bases, with 10 bases between them. The CDR3 loop spans 14 amino acids. Germline CDR1 is SGHTA and CDR2 is FQGNSA. CDR3 sequence reads: CASSLAPNVQPQHF. The CDR3 DNA reads as TGTGCCAGCAGCTTAGCTCCGAATGTCCAGCCCCAGCATTTT. Combining the CDR3 with reference TRBV7-2 and TRBJ1-5 gives the whole variable domain GAGVSQSPSNKVTEKGKDVELRCDPISGHTALYWYRQSLGQGLEFLIYFQGNSAPDKSGLPSDRFSAERTGGSVSTLTIQRTQQEDSAVYLCASSLAPNVQPQHFGDGTRLSIL.

The chain links TRBV5-6 to TRBJ1-6; D is unclear. Germline CDR1 reads SGHDT; CDR2 reads YYEEEE. This CDR3 region has 16 residues. The germline V and J ends were trimmed by 0 bases and 5 bases, with 12 bases remaining between them. The CDR3 region has the DNA TGTGCCAGCAGCTTGGGGGTGGTACTCGATAATTCACCCCTCCACTTT. As protein: CASSLGVVLDNSPLHF.

V and J are TRBV30 and TRBJ2-1; no reliable D call. The CDR3 is 14 residues long. Trimming stripped 3 bases from V and 0 bases from J, with 9 bases between. Germline V CDR1 and CDR2: GTSNPN, SVGIG (reference sequence). The CDR3 loop reads CAWRGRSSYNEQFF. The CDR3 DNA reads TGTGCCTGGAGAGGACGCTCCTCCTACAATGAGCAGTTCTTC.

V and J are TRBV7-3 and TRBJ1-5, with 7 nucleotides matching TRBD1. Germline V gene lookup returns CDR1 SGHTA and CDR2 FQGTGA. This CDR3 contains 13 residues. V lost 4 bases to trimming and J lost 12 bases; unmatched junction nucleotides: 9. CDR3 sequence reads: CASSSSSQGGQHF. Written as DNA, the CDR3 is TGTGCCAGCAGCTCTTCCAGCCAGGGGGGCCAGCATTTT. The complete variable domain, with remaining parts taken from reference TRBV7-3 and TRBJ1-5, reads GAGVSQTPSNKVTEKGKYVELRCDPISGHTALYWYRQSLGQGPEFLIYFQGTGAADDSGLPNDRFFAVRPEGSVSTLKIQRTERGDSAVYLCASSSSSQGGQHFGDGTRLSIL.

This clone was found once. The chain joins TRBV7-2 to TRBJ2-7, with D unclear. Germline values: CDR1 SGHTA, CDR2 FQGNSA. V lost 7 bases, J lost 5 bases, and 12 bases lay in between. This CDR3 is built from 12 residues. The chain's CDR3 is CASNIRTDEQYF. The CDR3 DNA sequence: TGTGCCAGCAACATTCGTACCGACGAGCAGTACTTC.